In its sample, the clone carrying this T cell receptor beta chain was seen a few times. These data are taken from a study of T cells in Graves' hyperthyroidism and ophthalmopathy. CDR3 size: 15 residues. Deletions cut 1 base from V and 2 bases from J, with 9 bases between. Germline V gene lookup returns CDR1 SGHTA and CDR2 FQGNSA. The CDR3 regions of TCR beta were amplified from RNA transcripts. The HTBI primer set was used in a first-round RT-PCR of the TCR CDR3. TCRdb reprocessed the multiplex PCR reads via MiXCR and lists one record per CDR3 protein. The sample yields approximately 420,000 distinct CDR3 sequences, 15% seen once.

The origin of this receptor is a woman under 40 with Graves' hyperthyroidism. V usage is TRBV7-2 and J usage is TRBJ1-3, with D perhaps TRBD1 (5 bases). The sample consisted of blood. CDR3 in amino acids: CASSLEGTPGNTIYF. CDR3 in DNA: TGTGCCAGCAGCTTAGAGGGGACTCCTGGAAACACCATATATTTT.